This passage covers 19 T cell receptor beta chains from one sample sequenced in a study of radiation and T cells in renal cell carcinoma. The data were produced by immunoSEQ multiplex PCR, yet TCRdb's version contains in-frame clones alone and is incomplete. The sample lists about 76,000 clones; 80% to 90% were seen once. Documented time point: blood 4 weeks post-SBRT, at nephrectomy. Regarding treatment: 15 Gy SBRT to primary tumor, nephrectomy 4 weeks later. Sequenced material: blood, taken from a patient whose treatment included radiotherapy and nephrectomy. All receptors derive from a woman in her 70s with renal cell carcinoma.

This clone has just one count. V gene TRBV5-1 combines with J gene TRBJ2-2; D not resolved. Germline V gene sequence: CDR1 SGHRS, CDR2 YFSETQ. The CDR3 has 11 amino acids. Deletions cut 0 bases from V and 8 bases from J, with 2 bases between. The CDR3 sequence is CASSLDGELFF. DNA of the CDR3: TGCGCCAGCAGCTTGGATGGGGAGCTGTTTTTT.

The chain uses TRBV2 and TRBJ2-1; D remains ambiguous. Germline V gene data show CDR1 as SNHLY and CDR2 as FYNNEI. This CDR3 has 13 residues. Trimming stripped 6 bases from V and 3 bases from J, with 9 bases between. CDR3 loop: CASRGAGYNEQFF. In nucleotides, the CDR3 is TGTGCCAGCAGAGGTGCAGGCTACAATGAGCAGTTCTTC.

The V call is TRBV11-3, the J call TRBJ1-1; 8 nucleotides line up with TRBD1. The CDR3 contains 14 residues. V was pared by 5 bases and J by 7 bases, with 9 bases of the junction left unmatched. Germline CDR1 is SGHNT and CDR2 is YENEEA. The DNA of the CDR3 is TGTGCCAGCAGCACCTCGGACAGGGCGATTGAAGCTTTCTTT. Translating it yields CASSTSDRAIEAFF.

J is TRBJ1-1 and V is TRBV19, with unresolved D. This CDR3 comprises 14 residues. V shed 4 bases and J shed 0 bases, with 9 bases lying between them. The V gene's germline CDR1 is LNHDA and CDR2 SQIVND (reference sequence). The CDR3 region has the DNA TGTGCCAGTAGTACTCGATCCATGAACACTGAAGCTTTCTTT. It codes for CASSTRSMNTEAFF. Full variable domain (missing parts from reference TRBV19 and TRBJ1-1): DGGITQSPKYLFRKEGQNVTLSCEQNLNHDAMYWYRQDPGQGLRLIYYSQIVNDFQKGDIAEGYSVSREKKESFPLTVTSAQKNPTAFYLCASSTRSMNTEAFFGQGTRLTVV.

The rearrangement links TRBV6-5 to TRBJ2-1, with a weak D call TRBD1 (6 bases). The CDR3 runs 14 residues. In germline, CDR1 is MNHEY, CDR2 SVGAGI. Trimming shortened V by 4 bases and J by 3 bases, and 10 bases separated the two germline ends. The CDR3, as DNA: TGTGCCAGCAGTTTCCTCAGGGGCTACAATGAGCAGTTCTTC. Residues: CASSFLRGYNEQFF.

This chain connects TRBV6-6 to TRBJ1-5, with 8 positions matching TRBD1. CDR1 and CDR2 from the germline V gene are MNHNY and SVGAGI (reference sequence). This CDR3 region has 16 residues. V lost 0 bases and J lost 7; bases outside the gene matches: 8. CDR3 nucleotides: TGTGCCAGCAGTTACTCGGAGGGGGACAGGATACAGCCCCAGCATTTT. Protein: CASSYSEGDRIQPQHF.

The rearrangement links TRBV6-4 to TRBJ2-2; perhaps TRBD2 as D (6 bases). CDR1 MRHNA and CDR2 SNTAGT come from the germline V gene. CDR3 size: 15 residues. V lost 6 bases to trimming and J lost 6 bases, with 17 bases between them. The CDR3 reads CASREGLLSAGELFF. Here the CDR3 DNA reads TGTGCCAGCAGAGAAGGACTATTGAGTGCCGGGGAGCTGTTTTTT.

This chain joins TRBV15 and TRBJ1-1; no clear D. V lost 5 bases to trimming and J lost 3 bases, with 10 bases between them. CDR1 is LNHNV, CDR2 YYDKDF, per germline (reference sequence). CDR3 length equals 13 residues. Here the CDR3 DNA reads TGTGCCACCAGCCTTTCCTGGGACACTGAAGCTTTCTTT. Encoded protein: CATSLSWDTEAFF.

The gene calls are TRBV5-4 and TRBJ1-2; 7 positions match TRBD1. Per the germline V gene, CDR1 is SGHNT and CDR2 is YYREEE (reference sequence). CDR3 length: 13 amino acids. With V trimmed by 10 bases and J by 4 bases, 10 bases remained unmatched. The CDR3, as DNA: TGTGCCTCAGCTCCTGCAGGGGGCTATGGCTACACCTTC. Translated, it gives CASAPAGGYGYTF.

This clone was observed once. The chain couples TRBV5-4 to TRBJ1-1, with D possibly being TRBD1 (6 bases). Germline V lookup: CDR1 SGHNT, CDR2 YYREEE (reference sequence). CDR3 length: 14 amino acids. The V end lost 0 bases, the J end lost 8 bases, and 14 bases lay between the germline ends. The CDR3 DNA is TGTGCCAGCAGCTTGGTGACGAGGGGGGGCGAAGCTTTCTTT. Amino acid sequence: CASSLVTRGGEAFF. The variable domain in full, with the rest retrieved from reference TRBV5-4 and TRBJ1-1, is ETGVTQSPTHLIKTRGQQVTLRCSSQSGHNTVSWYQQALGQGPQFIFQYYREEENGRGNFPPRFSGLQFPNYSSELNVNALELDDSALYLCASSLVTRGGEAFFGQGTRLTVV.

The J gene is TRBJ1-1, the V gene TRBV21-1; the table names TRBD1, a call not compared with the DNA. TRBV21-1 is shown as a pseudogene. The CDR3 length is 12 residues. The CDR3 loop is CANEGQGGEAFF. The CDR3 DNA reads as TGTGCCAATGAGGGACAGGGGGGAGAGGCTTTCTTT.

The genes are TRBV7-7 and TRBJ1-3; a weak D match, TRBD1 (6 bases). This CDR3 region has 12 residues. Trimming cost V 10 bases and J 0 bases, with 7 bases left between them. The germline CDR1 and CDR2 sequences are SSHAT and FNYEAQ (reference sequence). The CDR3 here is CATRGSGNTIYF. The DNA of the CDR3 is TGTGCCACCAGGGGCTCTGGAAACACCATATATTTT.

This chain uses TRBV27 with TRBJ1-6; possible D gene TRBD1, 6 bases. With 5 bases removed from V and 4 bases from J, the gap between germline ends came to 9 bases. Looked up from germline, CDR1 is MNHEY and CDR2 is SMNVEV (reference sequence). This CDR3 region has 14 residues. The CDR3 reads CASSPTGYNSPLHF. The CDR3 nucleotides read TGTGCCAGCAGTCCGACAGGTTATAATTCACCCCTCCACTTT.

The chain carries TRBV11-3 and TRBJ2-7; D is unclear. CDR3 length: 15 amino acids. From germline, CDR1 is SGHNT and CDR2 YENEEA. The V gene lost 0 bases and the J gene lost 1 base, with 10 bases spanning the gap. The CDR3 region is CASSLDVSRSYEQYF. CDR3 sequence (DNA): TGTGCCAGCAGCTTAGATGTCTCGCGATCCTACGAGCAGTACTTC.

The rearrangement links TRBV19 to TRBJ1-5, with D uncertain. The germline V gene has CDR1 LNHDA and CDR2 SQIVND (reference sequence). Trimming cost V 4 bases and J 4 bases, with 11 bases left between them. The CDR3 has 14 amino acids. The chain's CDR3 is CASSTDTFNQPQHF. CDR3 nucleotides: TGTGCCAGTAGTACCGACACTTTTAATCAGCCCCAGCATTTT.

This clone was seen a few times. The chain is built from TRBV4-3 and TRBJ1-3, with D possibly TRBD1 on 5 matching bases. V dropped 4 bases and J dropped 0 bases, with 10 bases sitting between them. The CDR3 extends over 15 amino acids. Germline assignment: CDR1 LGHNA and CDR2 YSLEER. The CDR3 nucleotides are TGCGCCAGCAGCCGGGGACTGGACTCTGGAAACACCATATATTTT. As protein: CASSRGLDSGNTIYF.

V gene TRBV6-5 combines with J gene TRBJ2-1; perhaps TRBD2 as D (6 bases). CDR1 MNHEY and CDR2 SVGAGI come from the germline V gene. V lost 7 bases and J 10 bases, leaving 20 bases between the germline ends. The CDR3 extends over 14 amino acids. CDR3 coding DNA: TGTGCCAGCAAGACCGTTTTGCGGGGCGAGGAGCAGTTCTTC. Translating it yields CASKTVLRGEEQFF.

CDR3 loop: CAWIFYGKVNTEAFF. DNA of the CDR3: TGTGCCTGGATATTTTACGGGAAAGTGAACACTGAAGCTTTCTTT. The chain uses TRBV30 and TRBJ1-1; no reliable D call. Germline V gives CDR1 GTSNPN, CDR2 SVGIG (reference sequence). The V gene lost 4 bases and the J gene lost 0 bases, with 15 bases spanning the gap. This CDR3 is built from 15 residues.

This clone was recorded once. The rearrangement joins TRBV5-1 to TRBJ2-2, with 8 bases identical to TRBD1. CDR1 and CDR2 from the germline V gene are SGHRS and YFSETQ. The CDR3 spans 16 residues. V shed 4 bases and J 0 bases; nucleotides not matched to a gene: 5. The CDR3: CASSHRTGTNTGELFF. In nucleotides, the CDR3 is TGCGCCAGCAGCCACCGGACAGGGACGAACACCGGGGAGCTGTTTTTT.